The 4 T cell receptor beta chains below all came from one sample that was sequenced in a study of T cells in localized non-small cell lung cancer. Generated by immunoSEQ multiplex PCR, the TCRdb table keeps only in-frame clones and is missing some. The sample contains roughly 13,000 clones, around 83% of which appear only once. Source: peripheral blood, taken before any cancer treatment. The source is a male donor aged 60 or over with stage III lung adenocarcinoma.

The genes are TRBV7-8 and TRBJ1-2; D unresolved. The CDR3 is 15 residues long. Looked up from germline, CDR1 is SGHVS and CDR2 is FQNEAQ. V lost 0 bases and J lost 4, with 12 bases in between. CDR3 sequence (DNA): TGTGCCAGCAGCTTAGCGGCTACGGGCCTCTATGGCTACACCTTC. This translates into CASSLAATGLYGYTF.

The rearrangement links TRBV7-8 to TRBJ1-1; 10 bases match TRBD1. This CDR3 spans 17 amino acids. From germline, CDR1 is SGHVS and CDR2 FQNEAQ. V was clipped by 6 bases and J by 4 bases; unmatched bases: 14. The CDR3 loop reads CASSRDRGWVRPTEAFF. Written as DNA, the CDR3 is TGTGCCAGCAGTCGGGACAGGGGATGGGTTCGCCCCACTGAAGCTTTCTTT.

The chain is built from TRBV15 and TRBJ2-7, with 9 bases fitting TRBD1. Losses at the gene ends were 2 bases for V and 2 bases for J; bases not matched to a gene: 7. Looked up from germline, CDR1 is LNHNV and CDR2 is YYDKDF (reference sequence). The CDR3 spans 16 residues. The CDR3 DNA reads as TGTGCCACCAGCAGATCCCCTGGGACAGGGACCTACGAGCAGTACTTC. This gives the protein CATSRSPGTGTYEQYF.

The genes are TRBV2 and TRBJ1-5, with no clear D. The CDR3 runs 13 residues. V was cut by 4 bases and J by 5 bases, with 9 bases left in between. From germline, CDR1 is SNHLY and CDR2 FYNNEI. CDR3 bases: TGTGCCAGCAGTGTAGCAGAAGATCAGCCCCAGCATTTT. Encoded protein: CASSVAEDQPQHF.